A single TCR beta chain is shown here with its context. The record originates from a study of blood T cell repertoires in COVID-19. Profiled with immunoSEQ multiplex PCR; TCRdb holds only in-frame clones, not every one. This sample has approximately 240,000 clones; 85% to 90% occur once, and the top ten carry under 4%. This CDR3 contains 16 residues. J lost 5 bases, V lost 2 bases, and 1 base had no gene match. Looked up from germline, CDR1 is KGHSH and CDR2 is LQKENI. The chain uses TRBV18 and TRBJ2-2; 14 nucleotides line up with TRBD2. Material: PBMCs or T cells enriched from blood (not recorded which). This clonotype originated in a woman in her late teens or twenties in a cohort exposed to, infected with or recovered from COVID-19 (not recorded which). CDR3 DNA: TGTGCCAGCTCACCAGGGACTAGCGGGGGAACCGGGGAGCTGTTTTTT. The encoded protein is CASSPGTSGGTGELFF.